These 12 T cell receptor beta chains were all obtained from the same sample, sequenced in a study of shared clonotypes between healthy human individuals. Generated by immunoSEQ multiplex PCR, the TCRdb table keeps only in-frame clones and is missing some. The table shows 400,000 to 550,000 clones, with around 79% occurring only once. The sequencing input was PBMCs. These receptors originate from a woman aged 35 to 49 in good health. Some clones in this sample may be carry-over from other donors' samples.

The chain combines TRBV19 with TRBJ2-5; 8 nucleotides agree with TRBD2. With 2 bases clipped from V and 5 bases from J, the junction kept 7 bases outside the gene matches. Germline CDR1 and CDR2: LNHDA and SQIVND (reference sequence). The CDR3 is 15 amino acids. The CDR3 is CASSISGGGRETQYF. CDR3 nucleotide sequence: TGTGCCAGTAGTATAAGTGGCGGCGGGAGGGAGACCCAGTACTTC.

The chain joins TRBV19 to TRBJ2-2; unclear D gene. V gave up 4 bases and J gave up 4 bases, with 7 bases separating them. Germline CDR1 LNHDA, CDR2 SQIVND (reference sequence). The CDR3 runs 13 residues. CDR3 nucleotides: TGTGCCAGTAGTAACGTCGGCACCGGGGAGCTGTTTTTT. This encodes CASSNVGTGELFF.

Regarding this clone: The sample contains more than one DNA sequence encoding this CDR3. CDR3: CASSPDTLEAFF. CDR3 nucleotides: TGTGCCAGCAGCCCGGACACCCTCGAAGCTTTCTTT. V gene TRBV2 combines with J gene TRBJ1-1, with a tentative D call TRBD1 (5 bases). V was shortened by 6 bases and J by 8 bases, with 13 bases between the two germline ends. The CDR3 has 12 residues. Germline CDR1 is SNHLY and CDR2 is FYNNEI.

This sequence joins TRBV5-6 and TRBJ2-1; D is uncertain. Trimming removed 4 bases at V and 4 bases at J, with 15 bases between. Germline CDR1 reads SGHDT; CDR2 reads YYEEEE. This CDR3 spans 15 amino acids. This chain's CDR3 is CASSPPFGTYNEQFF. As DNA, the CDR3 is TGTGCCAGCAGCCCACCCTTTGGAACTTACAATGAGCAGTTCTTC.

This clone was counted at least ten times. The V and J genes are TRBV28 and TRBJ2-1, with TRBD2 as a possible D gene (5 bases). V was pared by 4 bases and J by 9 bases, with 10 bases between. CDR1 MDHEN and CDR2 SYDVKM come from the germline V gene. CDR3 size: 12 residues. The CDR3 sequence: CASSSGLREQFF. In DNA form, the CDR3 reads TGTGCCAGCAGTTCAGGACTGCGTGAGCAGTTCTTC. The variable domain in full, with the rest retrieved from reference TRBV28 and TRBJ2-1, is DVKVTQSSRYLVKRTGEKVFLECVQDMDHENMFWYRQDPGLGLRLIYFSYDVKMKEKGDIPEGYSVSREKKERFSLILESASTNQTSMYLCASSSGLREQFFGPGTRLTVL.

J is TRBJ2-2 and V is TRBV5-1, with a tentative D call TRBD2 (7 bases). The germline gives CDR1 SGHRS, CDR2 YFSETQ. Trimming took 0 bases from V and 6 from J, leaving 12 bases between them. This CDR3 is built from 15 residues. The DNA of the CDR3 is TGCGCCAGCAGCTTGGCCCTCGGGGGGCCCGGGGAGCTGTTTTTT. Translation: CASSLALGGPGELFF. The complete variable domain, with remaining parts taken from reference TRBV5-1 and TRBJ2-2, reads KAGVTQTPRYLIKTRGQQVTLSCSPISGHRSVSWYQQTPGQGLQFLFEYFSETQRNKGNFPGRFSGRQFSNSRSEMNVSTLELGDSALYLCASSLALGGPGELFFGEGSRLTVL.

The chain is built from TRBV11-2 and TRBJ2-7, with D unclear. The CDR3 is 11 amino acids. V lost 1 base, J lost 7 bases, and 5 bases lay in between. Looked up from germline, CDR1 is SGHAT and CDR2 is FQNNGV. DNA for the CDR3: TGTGCCAGCAGCTTAGTGCGGGAGCAGTACTTC. Translation: CASSLVREQYF.

The chain uses TRBV7-9 and TRBJ2-1, with 11 bases matching TRBD2. The CDR3 has 16 amino acids. V lost 4 bases to trimming and J lost 8 bases; unmatched junction nucleotides: 10. From germline, CDR1 is SEHNR and CDR2 FQNEAQ (reference sequence). CDR3 region: CASSSGTSGFIDEQFF. The CDR3 nucleotides read TGTGCCAGCAGCTCCGGGACTAGCGGCTTTATCGATGAGCAGTTCTTC.

This clone was seen a handful of times. CDR3 residues: CASSSRLGANTGELFF. DNA of the CDR3: TGCGCCAGCAGCTCGAGACTAGGGGCGAACACCGGGGAGCTGTTTTTT. The chain links TRBV5-1 to TRBJ2-2; tentative D call: TRBD2 (6 bases). Germline values: CDR1 SGHRS, CDR2 YFSETQ. The CDR3 sequence is 16 residues long. V gave up 3 bases and J gave up 0 bases, with 12 bases separating them.

The chain carries TRBV27 and TRBJ2-1, with TRBD2 matching 9 bases. The V and J ends lost 3 bases and 2 bases, in that order; junction bases with no gene match: 11. This CDR3 is built from 18 residues. From germline, CDR1 is MNHEY and CDR2 SMNVEV (reference sequence). The CDR3: CASSLALAGFNAYNEQFF. CDR3 DNA: TGTGCCAGCAGTTTGGCTCTAGCGGGATTTAACGCCTACAATGAGCAGTTCTTC.

The count of this clone is one. This chain connects TRBV7-9 to TRBJ2-1; tentative D call: TRBD1 (7 bases). This CDR3 region has 16 residues. Germline lookup yields CDR1 SEHNR and CDR2 FQNEAQ (reference sequence). The germline V and J ends were trimmed by 4 bases and 3 bases, with 16 bases remaining between them. The CDR3 protein is CASSSRTGGVYNEQFF. In nucleotides, the CDR3 is TGTGCCAGCAGCTCCAGGACAGGCGGGGTCTACAATGAGCAGTTCTTC.

The chain joins TRBV5-4 to TRBJ2-1; 7 bases match TRBD2. Germline trimming cut 6 bases from V and 0 bases from J; bases unmatched to any gene: 6. The CDR3 sequence is 15 residues long. Germline CDR1 is SGHNT and CDR2 is YYREEE (reference sequence). The CDR3 reads CASTLGTNSYNEQFF. The CDR3 region has the DNA TGTGCCAGCACCCTAGGGACTAACTCCTACAATGAGCAGTTCTTC.